This is a list of T cell receptor beta chains from one sample in a study of response to subunit inactivated influenza vaccine. TCRdb analysed the RT-PCR reads with MiXCR anew, one entry per CDR3 protein. The sample includes about 520,000 distinct CDR3 sequences, roughly 27% of them seen just once. This specimen consisted of CD4+ T cells sorted from PBMCs, obtained approximately 5 days after vaccination. The receptors come from a man aged 50-59 years who received an inactivated influenza vaccine. Each CDR3 is given with its conserved first and last residue. D genes are given only for firm matches. Clone size is not always given. Where it is, it says once, few, many or a class for expanded clones.

>.|TRBJ1-2|many|TRBV5-1
TGCGCCAGCAGCTTGGGGGGCCGCGGAGCTAACTATGGCTACACCTTC
CASSLGGRGANYGYTF
>.|TRBJ1-2|.|TRBV20-1
TGCAGTGCCCTCGGGGGGGTCGGGAGCCCTGGCTACACCTTC
CSALGGVGSPGYTF
>.|TRBJ2-1|.|TRBV21-1
TGTGCCAGCAGCGTACTTACCGGGACTAGCAGGTACAATGAGCAGTTCTTC
CASSVLTGTSRYNEQFF
>.|TRBJ2-1|.|TRBV11-1
TGTGCCAGCAGCTTATCCAGGGGGCTAGCGGGGCATTTACCCTCCTACAATGAGCAGTTCTTC
CASSLSRGLAGHLPSYNEQFF
>.|TRBJ2-2|.|TRBV7-3
TGTGCCAGCAGCTTATTGCCGTTTATTCAGGGCGAGGACACCGGGGAGCTGTTTTTT
CASSLLPFIQGEDTGELFF
>.|TRBJ1-4|.|TRBV7-9
TGTGCCAGCAGCCGAAAGGGGGATAGGAATGAAAAACTGTTTTTT
CASSRKGDRNEKLFF
>TRBD2|TRBJ2-7|few|TRBV6-5
TGTGCCAGCAGTTACCCAAGGGCGGGAGGGTCCTACGAGCAGTACTTC
CASSYPRAGGSYEQYF
>TRBD1|TRBJ2-1|.|TRBV2
TGTGCCAGCATGCAGGACAGGGCGATCTACAATGAGCAGTTCTTC
CASMQDRAIYNEQFF
>.|TRBJ2-7|few|TRBV5-1
TGCGCCAGCAGCTTGGAAGTGGGTCCCCTTGGGGAGCAGTACTTC
CASSLEVGPLGEQYF
>TRBD1|TRBJ2-5|many|TRBV9
TGTGCCAGCAGCGTAAGCCCGGGACAGGCCCAAGAGACCCAGTACTTC
CASSVSPGQAQETQYF
>TRBD2|TRBJ2-1|.|TRBV5-1
TGCGCCAGCAGCTTGGGGGTAGCGGGTTTTCATGAGCAGTTCTTC
CASSLGVAGFHEQFF
>.|TRBJ2-3|.|TRBV11-2
TGTGCCAGCAGTTTAGTCGGGACCGCGGATACGCAGTATTTT
CASSLVGTADTQYF
>.|TRBJ2-1|.|TRBV6-2/TRBV6-3
TGTGCCAGCAGGAAGATTAGCATGGAGCAGTTCTTC
CASRKISMEQFF
>TRBD1|TRBJ2-1|.|TRBV6-6
TGTGCCAGCAGGGAGACAGGGAATGAGCAGTTCTTC
CASRETGNEQFF
>.|TRBJ2-1|.|TRBV7-2
TGTGCCAGCAGCAAGAACCCCGAGCGGGCCTGGTACAATGAGCAGTTCTTC
CASSKNPERAWYNEQFF
>.|TRBJ2-2|.|TRBV6-2/TRBV6-3
TGTGCCAGCAGTTACACGGGGGTCGGGGAGCTGTTTTTT
CASSYTGVGELFF
>.|TRBJ1-5|few|TRBV14
TGTGCCAGCAGCCGAGGGGGAGGCAGTCAGCCCCAGCATTTT
CASSRGGGSQPQHF
>.|TRBJ2-1|.|TRBV24-1
TGTGCCACCAGTGTGGGGGGGCGCGTTGAGCAGTTCTTC
CATSVGGRVEQFF
>.|TRBJ2-1|few|TRBV4-3
TGCGCCAGCAGCCAAGAACTGCGGAATGAGCAGTTCTTC
CASSQELRNEQFF
>.|TRBJ1-6|few|TRBV4-2
TGTGCCAGCAGCCAAGAGGAGGGGACCAATTCACCCCTCCACTTT
CASSQEEGTNSPLHF
>.|TRBJ2-7|few|TRBV6-5
TGTGCCAGCAGTTACTCGACGGGGCAGGGCCTCTACGAGCAGTACTTC
CASSYSTGQGLYEQYF
>TRBD1|TRBJ2-6|few|TRBV6-5
TGTGCCAGCAGTTACAGGGCGACAGGGGGCCGTTCCGGGGCCAACGTCCTGACTTTC
CASSYRATGGRSGANVLTF
>TRBD1|TRBJ2-3|.|TRBV19
TGTGCCAGTAGTATTAGGACAGGGGTTTCAGATACGCAGTATTTT
CASSIRTGVSDTQYF
>TRBD1|TRBJ2-7|.|TRBV29-1
TGCAGCATAGGGACAGCCTCTTACGAGCAGTACTTC
CSIGTASYEQYF
>.|TRBJ2-1|few|TRBV29-1
TGCAGCGTGGAGGGGGGAAGGGGTTGGGATAAGGAGCAGTTCTTC
CSVEGGRGWDKEQFF
>TRBD2|TRBJ2-7|many|TRBV20-1
TGCAGTGCTACCCCAAGCGGGGGGCATTACGAGCAGTACTTC
CSATPSGGHYEQYF
>.|TRBJ2-7|few|TRBV21-1
TGTGCCAGCAGCGACGTTTTATACGAGCAGTACTTC
CASSDVLYEQYF
>TRBD1|TRBJ2-1|.|TRBV20-1
TGCAGTGCTGCTCGACAGGGGAGCTCCTACAATGAGCAGTTCTTC
CSAARQGSSYNEQFF
>TRBD2|TRBJ2-3|.|TRBV20-1
TGCAGTGCTAGCGCCCTAGCGGGCACAGATACGCAGTATTTT
CSASALAGTDTQYF
>TRBD2|TRBJ2-1|.|TRBV7-8
TGTGCCAGCAGCACACGGCGGGGGGTTACAATCAATGAGCAGTTCTTC
CASSTRRGVTINEQFF
>TRBD1|TRBJ2-3|.|TRBV4-1
TGCGCCAGCAGCCAACTAGGGACAGGGGCAGATACGCAGTATTTT
CASSQLGTGADTQYF
>.|TRBJ2-3|few|TRBV30
TGTGCCTGGAGGAAGGTTAGCACAGATACGCAGTATTTT
CAWRKVSTDTQYF
>.|TRBJ2-7|few|TRBV7-2
TGTGCCAGCAGCTCCCCTCTTTTAGTCGGCTACGAGCAGTACTTC
CASSSPLLVGYEQYF
>TRBD2|TRBJ2-3|many|TRBV7-2
TGTGCCAGCAGCTCAGCGAGGGCCAGCGGGGCGCAGTATTTT
CASSSARASGAQYF
>.|TRBJ2-2|.|TRBV12-3/TRBV12-4
TGTGCCAGCAGCCCGTCCGCCTCCCGAGCCGGGAAGCTGTTTTTT
CASSPSASRAGKLFF
>TRBD2|TRBJ2-5|many|TRBV12-3/TRBV12-4
TGTGCCAGCAGATCCCACTCCGGGACTAGCGGGCCCCAAGAGACCCAGTACTTC
CASRSHSGTSGPQETQYF